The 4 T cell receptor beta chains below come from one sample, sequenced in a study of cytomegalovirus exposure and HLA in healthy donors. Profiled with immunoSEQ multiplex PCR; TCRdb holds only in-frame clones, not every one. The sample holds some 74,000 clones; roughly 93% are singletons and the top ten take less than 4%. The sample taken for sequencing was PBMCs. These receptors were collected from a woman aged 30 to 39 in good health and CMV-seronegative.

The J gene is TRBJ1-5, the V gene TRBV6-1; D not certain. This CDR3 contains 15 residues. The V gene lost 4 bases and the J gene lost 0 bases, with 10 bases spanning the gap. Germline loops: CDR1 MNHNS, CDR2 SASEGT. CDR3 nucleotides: TGTGCCAGCAGTGTGGAGGAGGGTAGCAATCAGCCCCAGCATTTT. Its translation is CASSVEEGSNQPQHF.

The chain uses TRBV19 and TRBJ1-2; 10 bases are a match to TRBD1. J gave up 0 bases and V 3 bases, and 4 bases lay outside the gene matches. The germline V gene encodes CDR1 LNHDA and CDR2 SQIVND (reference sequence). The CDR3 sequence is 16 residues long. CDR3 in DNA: TGTGCCAGTAGTATCCCCGGGACAGGGGCTAACTATGGCTACACCTTC. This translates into CASSIPGTGANYGYTF.

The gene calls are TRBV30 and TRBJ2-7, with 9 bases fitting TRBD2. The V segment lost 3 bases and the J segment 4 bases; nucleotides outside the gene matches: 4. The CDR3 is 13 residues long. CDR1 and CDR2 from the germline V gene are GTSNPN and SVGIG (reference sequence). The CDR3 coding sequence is TGTGCCTGGAGGATAGCGGGAGCATACGAGCAGTACTTC. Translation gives CAWRIAGAYEQYF.

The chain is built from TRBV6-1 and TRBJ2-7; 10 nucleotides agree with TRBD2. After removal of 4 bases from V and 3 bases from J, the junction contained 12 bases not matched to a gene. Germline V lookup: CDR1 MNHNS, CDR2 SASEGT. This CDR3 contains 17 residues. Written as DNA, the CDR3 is TGTGCCAGCAGTGGAACGAATCTAGCGGGGGCTTTCTACGAGCAGTACTTC. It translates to CASSGTNLAGAFYEQYF.